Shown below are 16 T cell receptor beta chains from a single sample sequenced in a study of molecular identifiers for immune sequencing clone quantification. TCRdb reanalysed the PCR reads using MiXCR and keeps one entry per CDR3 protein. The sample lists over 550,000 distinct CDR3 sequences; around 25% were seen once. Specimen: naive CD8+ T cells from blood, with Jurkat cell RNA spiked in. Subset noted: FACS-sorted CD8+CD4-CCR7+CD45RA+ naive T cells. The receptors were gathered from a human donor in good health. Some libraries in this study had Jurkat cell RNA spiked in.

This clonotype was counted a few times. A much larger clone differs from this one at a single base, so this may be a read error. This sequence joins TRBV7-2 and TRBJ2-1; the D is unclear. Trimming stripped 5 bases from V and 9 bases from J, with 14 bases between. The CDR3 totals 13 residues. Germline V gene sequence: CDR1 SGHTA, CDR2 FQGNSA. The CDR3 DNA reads TGTGCCAGCAGCGTAGTGGTTCGGAGTGAGCAGTTCTTC. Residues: CASSVVVRSEQFF.

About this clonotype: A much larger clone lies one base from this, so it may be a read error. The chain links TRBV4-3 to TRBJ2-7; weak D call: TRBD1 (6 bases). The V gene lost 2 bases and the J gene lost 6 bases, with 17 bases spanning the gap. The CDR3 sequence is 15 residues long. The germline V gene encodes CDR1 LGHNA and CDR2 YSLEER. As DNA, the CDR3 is TGCGCCAGCAGCCAATATCAGGGGAAGGAATGCGAGCAGTACTTC. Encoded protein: CASSQYQGKECEQYF.

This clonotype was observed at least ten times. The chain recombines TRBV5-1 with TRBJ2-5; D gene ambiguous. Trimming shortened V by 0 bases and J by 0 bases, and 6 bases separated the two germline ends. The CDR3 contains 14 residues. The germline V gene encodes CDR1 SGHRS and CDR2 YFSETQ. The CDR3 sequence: CASSLENDQETQYF. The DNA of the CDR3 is TGCGCCAGCAGCTTGGAAAACGACCAAGAGACCCAGTACTTC.

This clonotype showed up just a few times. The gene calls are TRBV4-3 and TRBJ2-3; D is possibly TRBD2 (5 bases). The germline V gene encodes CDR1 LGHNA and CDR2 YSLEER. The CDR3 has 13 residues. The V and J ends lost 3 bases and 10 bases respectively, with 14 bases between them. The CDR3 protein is CASSQNWEWAQYF. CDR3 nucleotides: TGCGCCAGCAGCCAGAATTGGGAGTGGGCGCAGTATTTT.

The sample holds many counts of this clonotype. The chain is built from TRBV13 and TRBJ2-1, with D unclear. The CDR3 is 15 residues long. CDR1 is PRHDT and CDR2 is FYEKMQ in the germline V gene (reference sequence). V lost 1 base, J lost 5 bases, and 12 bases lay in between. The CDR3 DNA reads TGTGCCAGCAGCTTAGCGTCCCCGTTCCACAATGAGCAGTTCTTC. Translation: CASSLASPFHNEQFF. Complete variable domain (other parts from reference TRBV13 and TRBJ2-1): AAGVIQSPRHLIKEKRETATLKCYPIPRHDTVYWYQQGPGQDPQFLISFYEKMQSDKGSIPDRFSAQQFSDYHSELNMSSLELGDSALYFCASSLASPFHNEQFFGPGTRLTVL.

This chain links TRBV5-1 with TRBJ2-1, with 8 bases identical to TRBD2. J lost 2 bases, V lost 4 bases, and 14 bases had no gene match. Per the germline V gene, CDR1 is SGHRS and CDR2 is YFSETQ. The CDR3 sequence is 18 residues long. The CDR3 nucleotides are TGCGCCAGCAGCCCGGAGGGCCCCAGCGGGAGTCCCTACAATGAGCAGTTCTTC. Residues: CASSPEGPSGSPYNEQFF.

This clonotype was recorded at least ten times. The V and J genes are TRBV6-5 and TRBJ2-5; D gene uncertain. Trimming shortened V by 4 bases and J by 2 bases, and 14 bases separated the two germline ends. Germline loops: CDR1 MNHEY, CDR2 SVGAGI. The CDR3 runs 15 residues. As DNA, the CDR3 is TGTGCCAGCAGTTCCAAACCTCTCTTACAAGAGACCCAGTACTTC. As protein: CASSSKPLLQETQYF.

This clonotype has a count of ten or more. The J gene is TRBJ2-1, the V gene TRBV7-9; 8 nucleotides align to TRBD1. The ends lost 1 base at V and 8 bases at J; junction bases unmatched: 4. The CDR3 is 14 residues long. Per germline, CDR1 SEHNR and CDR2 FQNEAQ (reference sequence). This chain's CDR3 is CASSLVPGGDEQFF. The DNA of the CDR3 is TGTGCCAGCAGCTTAGTCCCAGGGGGCGATGAGCAGTTCTTC.

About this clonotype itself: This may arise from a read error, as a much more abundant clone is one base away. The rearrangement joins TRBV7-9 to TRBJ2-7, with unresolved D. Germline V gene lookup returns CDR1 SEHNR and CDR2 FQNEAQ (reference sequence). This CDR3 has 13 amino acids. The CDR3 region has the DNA TGTGCCAGCGGCTTACCGGACCGGTACGAGCAGTACTTC. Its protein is CASGLPDRYEQYF. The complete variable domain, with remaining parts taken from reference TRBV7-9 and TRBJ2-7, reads DTGVSQNPRHKITKRGQNVTFRCDPISEHNRLYWYRQTLGQGPEFLTYFQNEAQLEKSRLLSDRFSAERPKGSFSTLEIQRTEQGDSAMYLCASGLPDRYEQYFGPGTRLTVT.

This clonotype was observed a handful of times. CDR3 sequence: CASSPHPGTGTYEQYF. DNA for the CDR3: TGCGCCAGCAGCCCCCACCCGGGGACAGGTACCTACGAGCAGTACTTC. V usage is TRBV4-3 and J usage is TRBJ2-7, with 8 positions matching TRBD1. CDR1 and CDR2 from the germline V gene are LGHNA and YSLEER. V dropped 4 bases and J dropped 2; count of bases not matched to a gene: 10. This CDR3 has 16 residues.

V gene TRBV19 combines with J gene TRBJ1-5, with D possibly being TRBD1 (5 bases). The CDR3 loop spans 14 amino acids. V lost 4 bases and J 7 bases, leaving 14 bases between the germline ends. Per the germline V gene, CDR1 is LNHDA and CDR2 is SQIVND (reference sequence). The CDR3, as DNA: TGTGCCAGTAGTACCGGGACCTATGCACAGCCCCAGCATTTT. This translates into CASSTGTYAQPQHF.

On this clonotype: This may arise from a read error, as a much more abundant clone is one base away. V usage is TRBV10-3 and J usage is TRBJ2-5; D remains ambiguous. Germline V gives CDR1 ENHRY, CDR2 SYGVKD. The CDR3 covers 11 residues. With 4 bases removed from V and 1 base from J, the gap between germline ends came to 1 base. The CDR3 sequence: CAISAQETQYF. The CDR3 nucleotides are TGTGCCATCAGTGCCCAAGAGACCCAGTACTTC.

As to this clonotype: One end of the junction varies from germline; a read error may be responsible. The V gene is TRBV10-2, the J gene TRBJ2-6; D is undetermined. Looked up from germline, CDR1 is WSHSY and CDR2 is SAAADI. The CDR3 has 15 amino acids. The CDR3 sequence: CASRESNSGANVLTF. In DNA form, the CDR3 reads TGCGCCAGCAGGGAGTCAAACTCTGGGGCCAACGTCCTGACTTTC.

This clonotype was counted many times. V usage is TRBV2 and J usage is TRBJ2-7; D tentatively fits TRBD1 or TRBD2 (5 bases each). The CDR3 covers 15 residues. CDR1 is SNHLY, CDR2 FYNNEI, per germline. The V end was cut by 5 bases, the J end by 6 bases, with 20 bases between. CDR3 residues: CASSSLEGTSGEQYF. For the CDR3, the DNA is TGTGCCAGCAGTAGCCTTGAGGGGACGTCGGGCGAGCAGTACTTC.

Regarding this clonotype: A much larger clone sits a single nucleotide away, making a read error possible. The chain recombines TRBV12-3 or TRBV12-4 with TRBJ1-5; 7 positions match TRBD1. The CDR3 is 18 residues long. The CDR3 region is CTSSLEGAEEYSNQPQHF. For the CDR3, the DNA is TGTACCAGCAGTTTAGAGGGGGCAGAAGAATATAGCAATCAGCCCCAGCATTTT.

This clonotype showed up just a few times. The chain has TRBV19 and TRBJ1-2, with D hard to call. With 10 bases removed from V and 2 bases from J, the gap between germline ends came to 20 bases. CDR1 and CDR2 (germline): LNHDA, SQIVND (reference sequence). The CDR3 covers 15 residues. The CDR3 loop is CATSPAGNGNYGYTF. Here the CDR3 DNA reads TGTGCCACCAGCCCCGCGGGTAACGGCAACTATGGCTACACCTTC.